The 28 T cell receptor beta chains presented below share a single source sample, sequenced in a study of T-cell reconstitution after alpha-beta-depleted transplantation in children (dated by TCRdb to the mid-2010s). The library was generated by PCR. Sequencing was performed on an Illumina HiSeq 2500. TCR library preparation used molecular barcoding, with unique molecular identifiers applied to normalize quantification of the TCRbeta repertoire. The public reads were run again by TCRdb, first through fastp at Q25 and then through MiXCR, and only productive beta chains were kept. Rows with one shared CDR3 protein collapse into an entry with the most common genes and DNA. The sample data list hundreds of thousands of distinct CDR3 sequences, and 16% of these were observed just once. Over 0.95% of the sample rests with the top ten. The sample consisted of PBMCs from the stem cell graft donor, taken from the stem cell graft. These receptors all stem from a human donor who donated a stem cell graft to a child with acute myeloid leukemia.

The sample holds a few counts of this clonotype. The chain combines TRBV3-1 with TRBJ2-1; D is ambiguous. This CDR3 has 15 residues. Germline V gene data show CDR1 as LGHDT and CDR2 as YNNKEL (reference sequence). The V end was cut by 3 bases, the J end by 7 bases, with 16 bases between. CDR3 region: CASSHGRSIGNEQFF. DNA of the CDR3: TGTGCCAGCAGCCATGGCAGGTCTATTGGGAATGAGCAGTTCTTC.

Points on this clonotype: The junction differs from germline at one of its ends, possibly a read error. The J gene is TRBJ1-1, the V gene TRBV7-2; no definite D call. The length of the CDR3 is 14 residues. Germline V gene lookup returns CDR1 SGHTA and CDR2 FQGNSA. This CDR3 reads CASSLEGWGTEALF. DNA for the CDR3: TGTGCCAGCAGCTTAGAGGGCTGGGGTACTGAAGCTTTGTTT.

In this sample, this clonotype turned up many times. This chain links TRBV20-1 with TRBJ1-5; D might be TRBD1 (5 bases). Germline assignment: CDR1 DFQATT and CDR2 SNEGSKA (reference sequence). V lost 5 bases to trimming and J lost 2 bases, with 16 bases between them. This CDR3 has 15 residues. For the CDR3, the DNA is TGCAGTGCTCTCCCGATGGGGGACGGCAATCAGCCCCAGCATTTT. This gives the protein CSALPMGDGNQPQHF.

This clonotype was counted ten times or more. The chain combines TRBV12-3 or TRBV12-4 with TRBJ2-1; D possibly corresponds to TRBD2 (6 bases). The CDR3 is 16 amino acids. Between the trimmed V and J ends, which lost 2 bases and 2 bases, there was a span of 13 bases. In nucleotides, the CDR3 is TGTGCCAGCAGTTTAACCAGGACTACAACCTACAATGAGCAGTTCTTC. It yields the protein CASSLTRTTTYNEQFF.

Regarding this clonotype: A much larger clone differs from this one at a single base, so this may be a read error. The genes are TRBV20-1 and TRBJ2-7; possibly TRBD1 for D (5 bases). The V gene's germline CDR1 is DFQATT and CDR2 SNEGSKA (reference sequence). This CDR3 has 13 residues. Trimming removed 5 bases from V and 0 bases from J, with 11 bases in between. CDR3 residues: CSASDKTSYEQYF. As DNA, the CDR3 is TGCAGTGCTTCGGACAAGACCTCCTACGAGCAGTACTTC.

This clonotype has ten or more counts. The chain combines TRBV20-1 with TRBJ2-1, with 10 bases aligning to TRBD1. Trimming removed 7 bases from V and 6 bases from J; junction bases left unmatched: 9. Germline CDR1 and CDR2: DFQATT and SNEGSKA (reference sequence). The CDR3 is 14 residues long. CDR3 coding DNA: TGCAGTGTCCCCGGGACAGGGGACGGCAATGAGCAGTTCTTC. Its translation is CSVPGTGDGNEQFF.

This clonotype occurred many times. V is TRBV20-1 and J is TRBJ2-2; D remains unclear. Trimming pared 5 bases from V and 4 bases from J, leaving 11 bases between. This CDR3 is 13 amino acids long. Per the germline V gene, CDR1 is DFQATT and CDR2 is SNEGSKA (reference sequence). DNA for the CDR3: TGCAGTGCTGTACGGACCACCACCGGGGAGCTGTTTTTT. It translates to CSAVRTTTGELFF.

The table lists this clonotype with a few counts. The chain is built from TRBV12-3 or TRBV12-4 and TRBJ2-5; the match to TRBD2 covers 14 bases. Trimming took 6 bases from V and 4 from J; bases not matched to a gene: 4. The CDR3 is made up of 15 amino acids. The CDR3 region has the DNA TGTGCCAGCAGGACTAGCGGGGGGGTTGGAGAGACCCAGTACTTC. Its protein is CASRTSGGVGETQYF.

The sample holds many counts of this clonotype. In DNA, the CDR3 is TGTGCCAGCAGTCTTCCGGGGGACCCTAACTATGGCTACACCTTC. It encodes CASSLPGDPNYGYTF. This rearrangement joins TRBV5-6 to TRBJ1-2, with D tentatively TRBD1 (5 bases). The CDR3 contains 15 residues. Germline V gives CDR1 SGHDT, CDR2 YYEEEE. V dropped 5 bases and J dropped 0 bases, with 14 bases sitting between them.

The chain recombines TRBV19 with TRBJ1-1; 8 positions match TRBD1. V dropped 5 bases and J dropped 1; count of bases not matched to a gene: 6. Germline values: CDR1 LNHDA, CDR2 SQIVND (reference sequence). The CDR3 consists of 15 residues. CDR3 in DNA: TGTGCCAGTAGTCCTTGGACAGGGAGGAACACTGAAGCTTTCTTT. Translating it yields CASSPWTGRNTEAFF.

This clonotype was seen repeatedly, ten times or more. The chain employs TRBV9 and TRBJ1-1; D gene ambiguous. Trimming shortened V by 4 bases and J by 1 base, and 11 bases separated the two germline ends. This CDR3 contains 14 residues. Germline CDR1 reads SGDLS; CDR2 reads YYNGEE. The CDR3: CASSPSNRNTEAFF. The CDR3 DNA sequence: TGTGCCAGCAGCCCCTCCAACCGGAACACTGAAGCTTTCTTT.

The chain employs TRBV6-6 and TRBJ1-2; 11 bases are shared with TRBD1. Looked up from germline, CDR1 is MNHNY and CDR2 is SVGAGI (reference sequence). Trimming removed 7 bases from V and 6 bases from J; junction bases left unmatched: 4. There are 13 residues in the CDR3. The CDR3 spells CASTGDRGDGYTF. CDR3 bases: TGTGCCAGCACGGGGGACAGGGGGGATGGCTACACCTTC.

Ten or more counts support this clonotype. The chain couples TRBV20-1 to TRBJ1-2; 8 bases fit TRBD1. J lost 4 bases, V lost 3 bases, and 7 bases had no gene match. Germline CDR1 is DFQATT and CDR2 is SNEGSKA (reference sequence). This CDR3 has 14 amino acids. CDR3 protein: CSARDRDGGYGYTF. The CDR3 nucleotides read TGCAGTGCTAGGGACAGGGACGGAGGCTATGGCTACACCTTC.

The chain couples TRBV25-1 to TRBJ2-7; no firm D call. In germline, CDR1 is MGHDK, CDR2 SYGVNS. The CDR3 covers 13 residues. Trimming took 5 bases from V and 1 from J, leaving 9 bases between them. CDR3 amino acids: CASSWGLSYEQYF. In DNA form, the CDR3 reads TGTGCCAGCAGTTGGGGATTATCCTACGAGCAGTACTTC.

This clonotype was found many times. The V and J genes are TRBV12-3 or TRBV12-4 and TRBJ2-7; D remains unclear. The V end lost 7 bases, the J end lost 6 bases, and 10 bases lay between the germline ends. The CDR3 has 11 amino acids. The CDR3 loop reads CASTSGGEQYF. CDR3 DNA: TGTGCCAGCACCTCTGGCGGCGAGCAGTACTTC.

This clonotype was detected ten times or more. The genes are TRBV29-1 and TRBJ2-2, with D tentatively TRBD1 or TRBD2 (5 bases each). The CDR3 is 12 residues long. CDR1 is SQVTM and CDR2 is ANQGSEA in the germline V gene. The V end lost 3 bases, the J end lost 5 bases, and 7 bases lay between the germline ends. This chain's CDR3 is CSVDWGTGELFF. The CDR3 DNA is TGCAGCGTTGACTGGGGGACCGGGGAGCTGTTTTTT.

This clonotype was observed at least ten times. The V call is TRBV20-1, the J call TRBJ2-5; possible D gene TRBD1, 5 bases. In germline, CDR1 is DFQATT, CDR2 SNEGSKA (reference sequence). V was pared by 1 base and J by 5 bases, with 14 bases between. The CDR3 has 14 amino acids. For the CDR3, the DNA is TGCAGTGCTAGAGGATGGCAGGGCCGGGAGACCCAGTACTTC. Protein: CSARGWQGRETQYF.

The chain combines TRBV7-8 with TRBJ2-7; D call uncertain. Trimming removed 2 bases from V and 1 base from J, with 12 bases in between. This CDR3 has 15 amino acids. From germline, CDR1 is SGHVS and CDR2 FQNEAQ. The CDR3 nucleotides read TGTGCCAGCAGCTTATCCATTACAATTTCCTACGAGCAGTACTTC. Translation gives CASSLSITISYEQYF.

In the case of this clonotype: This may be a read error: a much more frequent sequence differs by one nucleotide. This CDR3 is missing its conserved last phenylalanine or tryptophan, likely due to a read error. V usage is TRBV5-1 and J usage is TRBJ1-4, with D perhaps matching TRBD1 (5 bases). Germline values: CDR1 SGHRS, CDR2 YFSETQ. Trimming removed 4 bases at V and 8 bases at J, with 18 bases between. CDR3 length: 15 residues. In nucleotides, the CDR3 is TGCGCCAGCAGCCCGGAGGGCAGGGTAACGGAAAAACTGTTTCTT. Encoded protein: CASSPEGRVTEKLFL.

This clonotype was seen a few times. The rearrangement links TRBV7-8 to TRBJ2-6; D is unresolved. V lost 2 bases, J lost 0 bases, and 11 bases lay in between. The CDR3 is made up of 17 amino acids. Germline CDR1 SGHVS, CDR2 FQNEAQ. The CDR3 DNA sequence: TGTGCCAGCAGCTTACAGGTTTACAACTCTGGGGCCAACGTCCTGACTTTC. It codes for CASSLQVYNSGANVLTF.

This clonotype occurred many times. In nucleotides, the CDR3 is TGTGCCTGGAGTGTACAGGGAACTGAAGCTTTCTTT. Amino acid sequence: CAWSVQGTEAFF. This chain uses TRBV30 with TRBJ1-1; D possibly corresponds to TRBD1 (6 bases). The CDR3 consists of 12 residues. V gave up 0 bases and J gave up 5 bases, with 7 bases separating them. Germline assignment: CDR1 GTSNPN and CDR2 SVGIG (reference sequence).

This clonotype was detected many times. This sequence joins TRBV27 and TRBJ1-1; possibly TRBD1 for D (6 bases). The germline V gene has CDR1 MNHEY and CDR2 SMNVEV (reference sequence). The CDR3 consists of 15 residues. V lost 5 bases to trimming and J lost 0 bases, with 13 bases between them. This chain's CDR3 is CASSPLDSLNTEAFF. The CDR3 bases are TGTGCCAGCAGTCCCTTGGACAGTTTGAACACTGAAGCTTTCTTT.

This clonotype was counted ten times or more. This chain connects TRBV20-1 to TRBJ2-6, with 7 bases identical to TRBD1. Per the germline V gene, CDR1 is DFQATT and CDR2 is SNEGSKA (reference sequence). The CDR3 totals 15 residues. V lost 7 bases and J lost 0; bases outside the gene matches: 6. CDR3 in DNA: TGCAGTGTCGGGACAGCGAGCTCTGGGGCCAACGTCCTGACTTTC. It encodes CSVGTASSGANVLTF.

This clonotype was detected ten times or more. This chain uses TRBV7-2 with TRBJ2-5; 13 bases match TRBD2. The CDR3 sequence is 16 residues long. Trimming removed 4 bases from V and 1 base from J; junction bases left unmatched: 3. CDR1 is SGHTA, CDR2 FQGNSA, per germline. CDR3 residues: CASSSRLAGGQETQYF. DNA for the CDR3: TGTGCCAGCAGCTCCCGACTAGCGGGGGGCCAAGAGACCCAGTACTTC.

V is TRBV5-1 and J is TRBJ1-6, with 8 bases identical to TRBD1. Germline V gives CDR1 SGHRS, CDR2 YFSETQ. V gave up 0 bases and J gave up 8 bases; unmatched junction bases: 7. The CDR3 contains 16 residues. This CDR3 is CASSLEGRGQDSPLHF. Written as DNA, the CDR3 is TGCGCCAGCAGCTTGGAGGGCAGGGGGCAGGATTCACCCCTCCACTTT.

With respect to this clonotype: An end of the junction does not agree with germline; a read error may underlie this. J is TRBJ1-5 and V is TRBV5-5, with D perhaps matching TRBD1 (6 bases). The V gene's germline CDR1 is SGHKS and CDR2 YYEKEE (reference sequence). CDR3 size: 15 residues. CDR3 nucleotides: TGTGCCGGCAGCGGAGGCAGGGGTAGCAATCAGCCCCAGCATTTT. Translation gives CAGSGGRGSNQPQHF.

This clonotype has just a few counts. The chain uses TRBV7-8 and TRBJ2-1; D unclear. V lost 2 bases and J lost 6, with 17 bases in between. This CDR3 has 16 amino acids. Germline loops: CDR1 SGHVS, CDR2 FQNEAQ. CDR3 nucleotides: TGTGCCAGCAGCTTAAGTCACGAGGACCGCCGCAATGAGCAGTTCTTC. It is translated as CASSLSHEDRRNEQFF.

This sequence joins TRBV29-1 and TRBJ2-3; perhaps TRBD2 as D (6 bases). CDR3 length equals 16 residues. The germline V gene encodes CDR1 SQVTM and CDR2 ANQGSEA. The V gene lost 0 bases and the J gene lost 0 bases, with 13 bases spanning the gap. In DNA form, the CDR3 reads TGCAGCGTTGAAGATAGTCCCGGGACTAGCACAGATACGCAGTATTTT. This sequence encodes CSVEDSPGTSTDTQYF.